The sample holds many counts of the clone carrying this TCR beta chain. The germline CDR1 and CDR2 sequences are WNHNN and SYGVQD (reference sequence). The CDR3 runs 16 residues. With 6 bases removed from V and 0 bases from J, the gap between germline ends came to 17 bases. The sample originates from a study of Graves' ophthalmopathy and Graves' hyperthyroidism. The study amplified TCR beta CDR3 regions using RNA transcripts. Following a first-round RT-PCR that used HTBI primers, a second-round multiplex PCR was carried out. TCRdb called the multiplex PCR reads again in MiXCR, with one record for every CDR3 protein. This sample has hundreds of thousands of distinct CDR3 sequences, with 20% to 25% found just once.

The sample taken for sequencing was peripheral blood. V gene TRBV10-1 combines with J gene TRBJ2-5, with D tentatively TRBD2 (5 bases). The receptor's source is a woman aged 18-29 years with stable Graves' hyperthyroidism. Some clones in this sample may be carry-over from other donors' samples. CDR3 DNA: TGCGCCAGCAGCCCTGGGAGAGGAGCGGACCAAGAGACCCAGTACTTC. Amino acid sequence: CASSPGRGADQETQYF.